A selection of T cell receptor beta chains follows, all from one sample in a study of Graves' ophthalmopathy and Graves' hyperthyroidism. TCRdb fed the multiplex PCR reads into MiXCR, producing one record per CDR3 protein. The sample records about 170,000 distinct CDR3 sequences, roughly 37% being singletons. Source material: peripheral blood. The receptors stem from a woman in her 40s with Graves' ophthalmopathy. CDR3s include the opening cysteine and the closing phenylalanine or tryptophan. D genes are given only for firm matches. Part of the rows lack a size; the others show once, few, many or a class for expanded clones.

d_gene,v_gene,j_gene,abundance,CDR3aa,CDR3nt
NA,TRBV30,TRBJ1-6,many,CAWNSLDRLNSPLHF,TGTGCCTGGAATTCCCTCGACAGACTTAATTCACCCCTCCACTTT
NA,TRBV3-1,TRBJ1-1,many,CASSQGQSGTEAFF,TGTGCCAGCAGCCAGGGACAATCGGGCACTGAAGCTTTCTTT
NA,TRBV30,TRBJ1-1,NA,CAWSVGQEAFF,TGTGCCTGGAGTGTAGGGCAGGAAGCTTTCTTT
NA,TRBV12-3/TRBV12-4,TRBJ1-3,NA,CASSSADSGNTIYF,TGTGCCAGCAGCTCAGCCGACTCTGGAAACACCATATATTTT
NA,TRBV20-1,TRBJ1-3,NA,CSAPTGRALGGNTIYF,TGCAGTGCCCCGACCGGACGGGCCCTAGGGGGAAACACCATATATTTT
NA,TRBV2,TRBJ1-2,NA,CASSLGTEMSGYTF,TGTGCCAGCAGCTTGGGGACGGAGATGAGTGGCTACACCTTC
NA,TRBV7-2,TRBJ2-3,many,CASSPRYDADTQYF,TGTGCCAGCAGCCCGCGGTACGACGCAGATACGCAGTATTTT
TRBD1,TRBV7-8,TRBJ2-7,NA,CASSSDRDSYEQYF,TGTGCCAGCAGCTCGGACAGGGACTCCTACGAGCAGTACTTC
TRBD1,TRBV12-3/TRBV12-4,TRBJ1-2,many,CASSTQGGLIGYTF,TGTGCCAGCAGTACACAGGGGGGGCTGATTGGCTACACCTTC
NA,TRBV6-5,TRBJ1-1,once,CASSLREYGTEAFF,TGTGCCAGCAGTCTACGGGAGTATGGCACTGAAGCTTTCTTT
NA,TRBV6-2/TRBV6-3,TRBJ1-1,many,CASKSPENTEAFF,TGTGCCAGCAAATCCCCAGAGAACACTGAAGCTTTCTTT
NA,TRBV19,TRBJ1-5,NA,CASSIVRENQPQHF,TGTGCCAGTAGTATAGTCAGGGAGAATCAGCCCCAGCATTTT
NA,TRBV27,TRBJ1-2,many,CASSLSGAGDYGYTF,TGTGCCAGCAGTTTATCGGGGGCGGGGGACTATGGCTACACCTTC
NA,TRBV2,TRBJ2-7,many,CASSVQWEKYEQYF,TGTGCCAGCAGTGTCCAGTGGGAGAAGTACGAGCAGTACTTC
NA,TRBV6-2/TRBV6-3,TRBJ1-1,NA,CASSYSGGAWDTEAFF,TGTGCCAGCAGTTACTCGGGGGGGGCCTGGGACACTGAAGCTTTCTTT
NA,TRBV6-2/TRBV6-3,TRBJ1-2,few,CASTADRADYGYTF,TGTGCCAGCACCGCGGACAGAGCAGACTATGGCTACACCTTC
NA,TRBV27,TRBJ2-5,NA,CASRLLRAETQYF,TGTGCCAGCAGGCTCCTTCGGGCGGAGACCCAGTACTTC
TRBD2,TRBV6-5,TRBJ2-7,many,CASSYQRESHEQYF,TGTGCCAGCAGTTACCAGCGGGAGTCCCACGAGCAGTACTTC
NA,TRBV20-1,TRBJ1-2,few,CSASEGGYTF,TGCAGTGCTAGCGAAGGGGGCTACACCTTC
TRBD1,TRBV30,TRBJ1-2,NA,CAWSSGTGTNGYTF,TGTGCCTGGAGCTCCGGGACAGGGACGAATGGCTACACCTTC
TRBD2,TRBV14,TRBJ2-7,many,CASSRTRDVEQYF,TGTGCCAGCAGCCGGACTAGGGATGTGGAGCAGTACTTC
NA,TRBV3-1,TRBJ2-7,NA,CASSRAGICEQYF,TGTGCCAGCAGCAGGGCAGGGATCTGCGAGCAGTACTTC
NA,TRBV28,TRBJ1-2,once,CASSPQGSLHLYGYTF,TGTGCCAGCAGTCCTCAGGGCTCCCTCCACCTTTATGGCTACACCTTC
NA,TRBV5-1,TRBJ2-7,many,CASSFPGYEQYF,TGCGCCAGCAGCTTCCCCGGCTACGAGCAGTACTTC
NA,TRBV6-2/TRBV6-3,TRBJ2-7,NA,CASGTNYEQYF,TGTGCCAGCGGGACCAACTACGAGCAGTACTTC
NA,TRBV15,TRBJ1-3,many,CATSRGTGLGGNTIYF,TGTGCCACCAGCAGAGGGACGGGCCTGGGGGGAAACACCATATATTTT
NA,TRBV27,TRBJ2-6,NA,CASSRNGSSGANVLTF,TGTGCCAGCAGTCGAAACGGGAGCTCTGGGGCCAACGTCCTGACTTTC
NA,TRBV6-1,TRBJ2-2,NA,CASEGPIAGELFF,TGTGCCAGCGAGGGCCCAATCGCCGGGGAGCTGTTTTTT
NA,TRBV28,TRBJ2-7,NA,CASTKGYRYEQYF,TGTGCCAGCACTAAAGGCTACCGCTACGAGCAGTACTTC
TRBD2,TRBV7-2,TRBJ2-4,NA,CATLADDLAKNIQYF,TGTGCCACGCTAGCGGACGATCTAGCCAAAAACATTCAGTACTTC
NA,TRBV29-1,TRBJ1-1,many,CSGDGGLNTEAFF,TGCAGCGGAGACGGGGGTTTGAACACTGAAGCTTTCTTT
TRBD1,TRBV12-3/TRBV12-4,TRBJ2-6,many,CAAGQGPLSTNVLTF,TGTGCCGCGGGACAGGGCCCTCTCTCGACCAACGTCCTGACTTTC
NA,TRBV6-5,TRBJ2-5,many,CASSHRNPGAQETQYF,TGTGCCAGCAGTCATAGGAATCCCGGGGCCCAAGAGACCCAGTACTTC
NA,TRBV27,TRBJ2-5,many,CASSDYRGGSETQYF,TGTGCCAGCAGTGACTACAGGGGAGGCTCAGAGACCCAGTACTTC
NA,TRBV12-3/TRBV12-4,TRBJ2-5,many,CASSFSGSETQYF,TGTGCCAGCAGTTTTTCCGGGAGTGAGACCCAGTACTTC
NA,TRBV7-2,TRBJ2-5,few,CASSSAGFRTRQETQYF,TGTGCCAGCAGCTCAGCTGGGTTTAGGACCCGTCAAGAGACCCAGTACTTC
NA,TRBV6-2/TRBV6-3,TRBJ1-6,NA,CASSETGFGSPLHF,TGTGCCAGCAGCGAAACAGGGTTTGGTTCACCCCTCCACTTT
TRBD2,TRBV7-2,TRBJ2-7,NA,CASSLGLRTSGRF,TGTGCCAGCAGCTTAGGGCTCAGGACTAGTGGGCGATTC
NA,TRBV12-3/TRBV12-4,TRBJ1-5,many,CASTPTGPSNQPQHF,TGTGCCAGCACCCCGACAGGCCCTAGCAATCAGCCCCAGCATTTT
TRBD2,TRBV6-5,TRBJ2-5,NA,CASSYRSSGGQETQYF,TGTGCCAGCAGTTATCGGTCTAGCGGGGGACAAGAGACCCAGTACTTC
NA,TRBV19,TRBJ2-4,NA,CASSIGTTTARNIQYF,TGTGCCAGTAGTATCGGGACAACTACCGCTAGGAACATTCAGTACTTC
TRBD2,TRBV6-2/TRBV6-3,TRBJ2-7,NA,CASSPYSGGSYEQYF,TGTGCCAGCAGTCCTTACAGCGGGGGATCCTACGAGCAGTACTTC
NA,TRBV12-3/TRBV12-4,TRBJ2-7,once,CASSSASYEQYF,TGTGCCAGCAGCTCCGCTAGCTACGAGCAGTATTTC
TRBD1,TRBV28,TRBJ2-4,NA,CASSPIRDRILAKNIQYF,TGTGCCAGCAGCCCAATCCGGGACAGAATCTTAGCCAAAAACATTCAGTACTTC
NA,TRBV12-3/TRBV12-4,TRBJ2-2,many,CASLFAVSAGELFF,TGTGCCAGCCTCTTTGCGGTGTCGGCGGGGGAGCTGTTTTTT
NA,TRBV3-1,TRBJ2-7,many,CASGPSDEQYF,TGTGCCAGCGGGCCTTCCGACGAGCAGTACTTC
NA,TRBV12-3/TRBV12-4,TRBJ2-7,NA,CASRPGGPVYEQYF,TGTGCCAGCAGGCCTGGGGGGCCGGTATACGAGCAGTACTTC
NA,TRBV2,TRBJ1-3,many,CASRSSQASGNTIYF,TGTGCCAGCAGATCAAGTCAAGCCTCTGGAAACACCATATATTTT
TRBD1,TRBV27,TRBJ1-3,NA,CASSLTGRGLPGNTIYF,TGTGCCAGCAGTTTGACCGGCAGGGGGCTGCCTGGAAACACCATATATTTT
NA,TRBV6-5,TRBJ1-1,few,CASSLGANTEAFF,TGTGCCAGCAGTTTGGGTGCTAACACTGAAGCTTTCTTT
NA,TRBV7-8,TRBJ1-2,NA,CASSLKLEWSYGYTF,TGTGCCAGCAGCTTAAAATTAGAGTGGTCCTATGGCTACACCTTC
TRBD1,TRBV13,TRBJ1-2,many,CASSSWGTGGAGGYTF,TGTGCCAGCAGCTCTTGGGGGACAGGGGGCGCGGGAGGCTACACCTTC
NA,TRBV7-9,TRBJ2-7,NA,CASLGPTYEQYF,TGTGCCAGCTTGGGCCCCACCTACGAGCAGTACTTC